The 3 T cell receptor beta chains below were found in one sample sequenced in a study of cytomegalovirus exposure and HLA in healthy donors. Vbeta (60) and Jbeta (13) primers were used in the PCR. TCRdb's table, derived via immunoSEQ multiplex PCR, lists solely in-frame clones and lacks some. The repertoire holds 80,000 to 100,000 clones, with more than 60% as singletons. The sequencing input was PBMCs. The source is a man aged 18 to 29 in good health and CMV-seropositive.

The chain employs TRBV6-1 and TRBJ2-1; a possible D gene is TRBD2 (6 bases). The V end lost 0 bases, the J end lost 0 bases, and 12 bases lay between the germline ends. CDR1 is MNHNS, CDR2 SASEGT, per germline. The CDR3 runs 17 residues. CDR3 loop: CASSEAHAGSSYNEQFF. The CDR3 coding sequence is TGTGCCAGCAGTGAAGCCCATGCGGGGAGCTCCTACAATGAGCAGTTCTTC.

The chain is built from TRBV10-3 and TRBJ1-1; D possibly corresponds to TRBD1 (5 bases). This CDR3 is 13 amino acids long. Trimming removed 9 bases from V and 0 bases from J, with 11 bases in between. Germline CDR1 reads ENHRY; CDR2 reads SYGVKD. The CDR3 coding sequence is TGTGCCATGGCGGAGGGGATGAACACTGAAGCTTTCTTT. This codes for CAMAEGMNTEAFF.

The V gene is TRBV4-1, the J gene TRBJ2-7; 10 bases agree with TRBD2. CDR3 size: 15 residues. Germline CDR1 and CDR2: MGHRA and YSYEKL. V trimming: 1 base; J trimming: 9 bases; junction bases outside the gene matches: 9. CDR3 DNA sequence: TGCGCCAGCAGCCAAGGGAAAGCGGGGGGGCTTGGGCAGTACTTC. Translating it yields CASSQGKAGGLGQYF.